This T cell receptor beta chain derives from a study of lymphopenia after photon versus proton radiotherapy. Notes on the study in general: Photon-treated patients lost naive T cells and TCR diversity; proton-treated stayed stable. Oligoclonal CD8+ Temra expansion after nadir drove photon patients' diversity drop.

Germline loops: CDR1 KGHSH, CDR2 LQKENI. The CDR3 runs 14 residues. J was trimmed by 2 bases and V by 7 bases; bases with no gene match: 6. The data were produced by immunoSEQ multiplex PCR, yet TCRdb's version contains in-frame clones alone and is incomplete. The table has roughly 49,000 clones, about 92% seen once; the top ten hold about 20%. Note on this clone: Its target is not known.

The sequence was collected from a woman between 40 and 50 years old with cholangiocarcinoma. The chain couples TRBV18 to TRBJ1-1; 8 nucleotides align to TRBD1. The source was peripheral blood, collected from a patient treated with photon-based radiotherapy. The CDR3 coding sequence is TGTGCCAGCTATCCAGGGGGCTCAAACACTGAAGCTTTCTTT. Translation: CASYPGGSNTEAFF.